This T cell receptor beta chain was recorded in a study of post-analysis software for immune sequencing data. Points from the study as a whole: Controls had lower frequencies than patients of four or five TRBV segments, which included TRBV5-6, TRBV5-1 and TRBV20-1.

cDNA libraries of TCR beta carried unique molecular identifiers. TCRdb analysed the PCR reads with MiXCR anew, one entry per CDR3 protein. The profile shows 380,000 or so distinct CDR3 sequences, 30% to 45% of them singletons. V lost 3 bases and J 1 base, leaving 12 bases between the germline ends. The V gene's germline CDR1 is SGHTA and CDR2 FQGNSA. The CDR3 is made up of 15 amino acids. Concerning this clonotype itself: No antigen is known for it.

The sequenced material came from blood. The rearrangement links TRBV7-2 to TRBJ1-1; D is perhaps TRBD1 (5 bases). The source is a girl aged 5 to 17 with multiple sclerosis. CDR3 protein: CASSLTVGRNTEAFF. CDR3 in DNA: TGTGCCAGCAGCTTGACAGTGGGGAGGAACACTGAAGCTTTCTTT.